This T cell receptor beta chain was identified in a study of T cell responses to AZD1222 COVID-19 vaccine. Study information: Recipients boosted at about 4 weeks or about 12 weeks are pooled. Study-wide findings and caveats: At 160-218 and 743-854, vaccine-associated CD4 TCRs were dominant, and they spanned spike. In a largely white British group with more females than males, clonal diversity was possibly underestimated.

Germline CDR1 is LGHNT and CDR2 is FRNRAP. This CDR3 region has 11 residues. J gave up 8 bases and V 5 bases, and 2 bases lay outside the gene matches. Worth noting for this clone: Its cognate antigen is unknown.

TCRdb's table, derived via immunoSEQ multiplex PCR, lists solely in-frame clones and lacks some. The profile shows 150,000 to 200,000 clones, approximately 92% of them singletons. This sequence joins TRBV12-5 and TRBJ1-1; TRBD1 matches 7 bases. The specimen comprised peripheral blood, sampled on day 0 of AZD1222 vaccination. The TCR was taken from an adult in good health. In nucleotides, the CDR3 is TGTGCTAGTGGTAACAGGGGCGAAGCTTTCTTT. Amino acid sequence: CASGNRGEAFF. The full variable domain, with the rest looked up from reference TRBV12-5 and TRBJ1-1, is DARVTQTPRHKVTEMGQEVTMRCQPILGHNTVFWYRQTMMQGLELLAYFRNRAPLDDSGMPKDRFSAEMPDATLATLKIQPSEPRDSAVYFCASGNRGEAFFGQGTRLTVV.